One T cell receptor (beta chain) is described in this entry. V shed 8 bases and J shed 4 bases, with 14 bases lying between them. Germline V gene data show CDR1 as SEHNR and CDR2 as FQNEAQ (reference sequence). The CDR3 has 13 residues. Individual cDNA molecules carried attached unique molecular identifiers. TCRdb fed the 5' RACE reads into MiXCR, producing one record per CDR3 protein. The sample shows about 47,000 distinct CDR3 sequences, around 9.6% of them seen only once. The data belong to a study of early T cells in non-severe SARS-CoV-2 infection. Looking at the study overall: It was bulk RNA from unsorted whole blood that was sequenced, and the chains were unpaired.

This chain connects TRBV7-9 to TRBJ2-5, with a possible D match to TRBD2 (6 bases). This sequence originates from an adult who was a healthcare worker with PCR-confirmed SARS-CoV-2 infection or an uninfected control (not recorded which). Sequenced here: whole blood, sampled at baseline. CDR3 residues: CASGWEVGETQYF. The CDR3 DNA reads as TGTGCCAGCGGCTGGGAGGTCGGAGAGACCCAGTACTTC.